These 26 T cell receptor beta chains came from one sample sequenced in a study of T cell responses to AZD1222 COVID-19 vaccine. Assay used: immunoSEQ multiplex PCR; TCRdb lists only in-frame clones, some missing. The table lists 70,000 to 85,000 clones, about 82% of them singletons. This material consisted of peripheral blood, taken on day 0 of AZD1222 vaccination. These receptors all come from an adult in good health.

J is TRBJ2-5 and V is TRBV10-3; tentatively, D is TRBD2 (5 bases). Germline V lookup: CDR1 ENHRY, CDR2 SYGVKD. The CDR3 length is 17 residues. V lost 2 bases, J lost 1 base, and 17 bases lay in between. CDR3 sequence (DNA): TGTGCCATCAGTGAGACGCGACCAGCCGCGGGCCAAGAGACCCAGTACTTC. Translated: CAISETRPAAGQETQYF.

This clone was seen a single time. The CDR3 spells CASSPQGGQPQHF. The CDR3 nucleotides are TGTGCCAGCAGTCCACAGGGAGGTCAGCCCCAGCATTTT. The genes are TRBV5-5 and TRBJ1-5; D is perhaps TRBD1 (6 bases). This CDR3 is built from 13 residues. Germline V gene lookup returns CDR1 SGHKS and CDR2 YYEKEE (reference sequence). Trimming cost V 5 bases and J 6 bases, with 12 bases left between them.

The chain joins TRBV19 to TRBJ2-1; TRBD2 is a possible D gene (5 bases). Germline assignment: CDR1 LNHDA and CDR2 SQIVND (reference sequence). The CDR3 has 15 residues. The V gene lost 3 bases and the J gene lost 0 bases, with 9 bases spanning the gap. This CDR3 reads CASSMWESSYNEQFF. The CDR3, as DNA: TGTGCCAGTAGTATGTGGGAGAGCTCCTACAATGAGCAGTTCTTC.

V and J are TRBV7-9 and TRBJ2-1; either TRBD1 or TRBD2 may fit D (5 bases each). This CDR3 is built from 17 residues. Trimming pared 5 bases from V and 8 bases from J, leaving 25 bases between. In germline, CDR1 is SEHNR, CDR2 FQNEAQ (reference sequence). CDR3 DNA sequence: TGTGCCAGCAGCCCCCGGGGTTCGGCAGGGCTTGTGCATGAGCAGTTCTTC. Amino acids: CASSPRGSAGLVHEQFF.

CDR3 region: CASSADPDRWGHEQYF. The CDR3 DNA reads as TGTGCCAGCAGCGCAGACCCAGACAGGTGGGGCCACGAGCAGTACTTC. This sequence joins TRBV9 and TRBJ2-7; TRBD1 is a possible D gene (6 bases). V was pared by 3 bases and J by 5 bases, with 21 bases between. The CDR3 has 16 amino acids. The germline V gene encodes CDR1 SGDLS and CDR2 YYNGEE. The full variable domain, with the rest looked up from reference TRBV9 and TRBJ2-7, is DSGVTQTPKHLITATGQRVTLRCSPRSGDLSVYWYQQSLDQGLQFLIQYYNGEERAKGNILERFSAQQFPDLHSELNLSSLELGDSALYFCASSADPDRWGHEQYFGPGTRLTVT.

The chain carries TRBV12-3 or TRBV12-4 and TRBJ2-7; D is possibly TRBD2 (6 bases). CDR3 length: 13 residues. The V and J ends lost 3 bases and 3 bases respectively, with 9 bases between them. The CDR3 DNA sequence: TGTGCCAGCAGTTTGCGGGGTAGCTACGAGCAGTACTTC. Translation gives CASSLRGSYEQYF.

V and J are TRBV29-1 and TRBJ1-5, with no clear D. Per the germline V gene, CDR1 is SQVTM and CDR2 is ANQGSEA. Trimming cost V 5 bases and J 0 bases, with 11 bases left between them. The CDR3 is 14 residues long. The CDR3 sequence: CSVRESSSNQPQHF. The CDR3 DNA follows: TGCAGCGTTCGGGAGTCCTCTAGCAATCAGCCCCAGCATTTT.

J is TRBJ2-5 and V is TRBV5-6; perhaps D is TRBD1 or TRBD2 (5 bases each). CDR1 and CDR2 from the germline V gene are SGHDT and YYEEEE. V shed 0 bases and J shed 7 bases, with 10 bases lying between them. CDR3 length: 13 residues. CDR3 in DNA: TGTGCCAGCAGCTTGGGACTGAGGGGGACCCAGTACTTC. Its protein product is CASSLGLRGTQYF.

Comment on this clone: This sample includes further DNA sequences coding for the same CDR3. The V gene is TRBV7-2, the J gene TRBJ2-5; 11 bases map to TRBD1. V shed 3 bases and J 5 bases; nucleotides not matched to a gene: 2. The germline CDR1 and CDR2 sequences are SGHTA and FQGNSA. The CDR3 loop spans 14 amino acids. CDR3 residues: CASSLDRGPETQYF. The CDR3 DNA reads TGTGCCAGCAGCTTGGACAGGGGGCCCGAGACCCAGTACTTC.

CDR3 DNA sequence: TGTGCCAGCAGCTATTCCGGGACCCCCTACAATGAGCAGTTCTTC. Translating it yields CASSYSGTPYNEQFF. The V and J genes are TRBV7-2 and TRBJ2-1; D tentatively fits TRBD1 or TRBD2 (5 bases each). The CDR3 is made up of 15 amino acids. The germline CDR1 and CDR2 sequences are SGHTA and FQGNSA. Trimming took 4 bases from V and 2 from J, leaving 12 bases between them.

The CDR3 is CASSPILTSPPFF. The CDR3 nucleotides read TGTGCCAGCAGCCCCATCTTGACTAGCCCCCCGTTCTTC. The chain uses TRBV11-2 and TRBJ2-1; 7 bases fit TRBD2. The CDR3 loop spans 13 amino acids. V lost 5 bases to trimming and J lost 15 bases; unmatched junction nucleotides: 13. The V gene's germline CDR1 is SGHAT and CDR2 FQNNGV.

The chain uses TRBV5-1 and TRBJ2-3; 7 bases match TRBD2. CDR3 size: 14 residues. Germline V gene data show CDR1 as SGHRS and CDR2 as YFSETQ. V was clipped by 6 bases and J by 2 bases; unmatched bases: 6. In DNA, the CDR3 is TGCGCCAGCACGGCGGGGGATTACACAGATACGCAGTATTTT. This encodes CASTAGDYTDTQYF.

The chain uses TRBV28 and TRBJ1-5, with D maybe TRBD1 (6 bases). CDR1 MDHEN and CDR2 SYDVKM come from the germline V gene. V was shortened by 5 bases and J by 3 bases, with 8 bases between the two germline ends. This CDR3 has 13 amino acids. CDR3 in DNA: TGTGCCAGCAGTGACAGGTCCAATCAGCCCCAGCATTTT. Encoded protein: CASSDRSNQPQHF.

On this clone itself: This could be a read error, since a much larger clone is one nucleotide away. The chain is built from TRBV6-2 or TRBV6-3 and TRBJ2-3; D uncertain. The germline V and J ends were trimmed by 0 bases and 0 bases, with 1 base remaining between them. CDR1 is MNHEY and CDR2 is SVGEGT in the germline V gene. The CDR3 length is 13 residues. Written as DNA, the CDR3 is TGTGCCAGCAGTTACTCTAGCACAGATACGCAGTATTTT. Residues: CASSYSSTDTQYF.

This chain connects TRBV6-5 to TRBJ2-7; D uncertain. Trimming removed 7 bases from V and 3 bases from J, with 7 bases in between. From germline, CDR1 is MNHEY and CDR2 SVGAGI. The CDR3 sequence is 11 residues long. The CDR3 reads CASKKGYEQYF. The CDR3 DNA sequence: TGTGCCAGCAAAAAGGGCTACGAGCAGTACTTC.

This sequence joins TRBV9 and TRBJ1-3, with no clear D. The V gene lost 0 bases and the J gene lost 3 bases, with 4 bases spanning the gap. This CDR3 region has 13 residues. Germline assignment: CDR1 SGDLS and CDR2 YYNGEE. The CDR3 nucleotides read TGTGCCAGCAGCGTAGGGGGTGGAAACACCATATATTTT. Encoded protein: CASSVGGGNTIYF. Full variable domain (outside the CDR3, taken from reference TRBV9 and TRBJ1-3): DSGVTQTPKHLITATGQRVTLRCSPRSGDLSVYWYQQSLDQGLQFLIQYYNGEERAKGNILERFSAQQFPDLHSELNLSSLELGDSALYFCASSVGGGNTIYFGEGSWLTVV.

The rearrangement uses TRBV27 and TRBJ2-4; no definite D call. V lost 3 bases, J lost 0 bases, and 6 bases lay in between. This CDR3 is built from 14 residues. Germline assignment: CDR1 MNHEY and CDR2 SMNVEV (reference sequence). The CDR3 sequence: CASSFTSAKNIQYF. The CDR3 bases are TGTGCCAGCAGTTTTACCTCAGCCAAAAACATTCAGTACTTC.

The chain is built from TRBV3-1 (or the pseudogene TRBV3-2) and TRBJ2-5; D is ambiguous. Germline V lookup: CDR1 LGHDT, CDR2 YNNKEL (reference sequence). The V gene lost 3 bases and the J gene lost 2 bases, with 19 bases spanning the gap. CDR3 length equals 17 residues. The CDR3 nucleotides are TGTGCCAGCAGCCACCGAAGAGAACGGATGGGACAAGAGACCCAGTACTTC. Translation gives CASSHRRERMGQETQYF.

CDR3 amino acids: CASSRTPPGTGENNEQFF. DNA of the CDR3: TGTGCCAGCTCACGCACCCCCCCCGGGACAGGAGAAAACAATGAGCAGTTCTTC. The chain uses TRBV18 and TRBJ2-1; 8 bases align to TRBD1. The germline V gene encodes CDR1 KGHSH and CDR2 LQKENI. Germline trimming cut 4 bases from V and 5 bases from J; bases unmatched to any gene: 16. This CDR3 spans 18 amino acids.

The chain combines TRBV3-1 (or the pseudogene TRBV3-2) with TRBJ1-2; D might be TRBD1 (6 bases). CDR3 length equals 14 residues. Germline-derived CDR1 and CDR2 are LGHDT and YNNKEL (reference sequence). V was cut by 0 bases and J by 11 bases, with 16 bases left in between. CDR3 region: CASSQEQGKGRYTF. The DNA for the CDR3 is TGTGCCAGCAGCCAAGAACAGGGTAAAGGCAGGTACACCTTC.

The chain employs TRBV7-2 and TRBJ2-1, with a possible D match to TRBD2 (5 bases). The CDR3 consists of 14 residues. V was shortened by 0 bases and J by 6 bases, with 9 bases between the two germline ends. From germline, CDR1 is SGHTA and CDR2 FQGNSA. CDR3 bases: TGTGCCAGCAGCTTAGCGGGAGCGCGCAATGAGCAGTTCTTC. Amino acid sequence: CASSLAGARNEQFF.

In nucleotides, the CDR3 is TGTGCCAGCAGTTCCGGGGCTGCAGGGGGCTATGGCTACACCTTC. Protein sequence: CASSSGAAGGYGYTF. The chain uses TRBV27 and TRBJ1-2, with TRBD1 matching 7 bases. CDR3 length: 15 amino acids. Germline-derived CDR1 and CDR2 are MNHEY and SMNVEV (reference sequence). After removal of 4 bases from V and 4 bases from J, the junction contained 9 bases not matched to a gene.

V and J are TRBV4-1 and TRBJ2-1, with 7 bases that match TRBD2. CDR1 and CDR2 from the germline V gene are MGHRA and YSYEKL. V was clipped by 3 bases and J by 3 bases; unmatched bases: 5. The CDR3 spans 15 residues. The CDR3 loop reads CASSQALAVYNEQFF. CDR3 bases: TGCGCCAGCAGCCAGGCCCTAGCGGTCTACAATGAGCAGTTCTTC.

This clone has just one count. At one boundary the junction diverges from the germline segment, which might be a read error. The V gene is TRBV7-7, the J gene TRBJ2-5; the match to TRBD2 covers 14 bases. CDR3 size: 16 residues. From germline, CDR1 is SSHAT and CDR2 FNYEAQ (reference sequence). The CDR3 sequence is CASSTGLAGGQETQYF. CDR3 nucleotides: TGTGCTAGCAGCACTGGACTAGCGGGGGGTCAGGAGACCCAGTACTTC.

This clone has just one count. The chain recombines TRBV12-3 or TRBV12-4 with TRBJ1-4; weak D call: TRBD1 (5 bases). CDR3 length: 13 residues. The V end was cut by 7 bases, the J end by 11 bases, with 17 bases between. The CDR3 reads CASIDSHPSKLFF. In DNA form, the CDR3 reads TGTGCCAGCATAGACAGTCATCCCTCGAAACTGTTTTTT.

This clone has a handful of counts. The V call is TRBV5-1, the J call TRBJ1-6; the D gene is possibly TRBD1 (5 bases). The CDR3 is 15 amino acids. V lost 0 bases to trimming and J lost 10 bases, with 14 bases between them. Germline V gene data show CDR1 as SGHRS and CDR2 as YFSETQ. This chain's CDR3 is CASSLGGNKKSPLHF. As DNA, the CDR3 is TGCGCCAGCAGCTTGGGGGGGAATAAGAAGTCACCCCTCCACTTT.